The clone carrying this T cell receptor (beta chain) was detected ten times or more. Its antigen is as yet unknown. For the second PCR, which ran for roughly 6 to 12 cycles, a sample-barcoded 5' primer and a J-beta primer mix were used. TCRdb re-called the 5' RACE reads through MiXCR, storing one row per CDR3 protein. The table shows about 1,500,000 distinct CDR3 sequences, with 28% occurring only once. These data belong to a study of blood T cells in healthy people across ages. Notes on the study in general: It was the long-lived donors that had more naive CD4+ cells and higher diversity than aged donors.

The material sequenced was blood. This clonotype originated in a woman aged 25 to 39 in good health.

The CDR3 DNA reads TGTGCCAGCAGCTTAGGGACTAGACGATCCTACAATGAGCAGTTCTTC. Translating gives CASSLGTRRSYNEQFF. J is TRBJ2-1 and V is TRBV7-2, with 7 nucleotides matching TRBD2. Losses at the gene ends were 1 base for V and 1 base for J; bases not matched to a gene: 4. The CDR3 is 16 amino acids. Germline values: CDR1 SGHTA, CDR2 FQGNSA.